What follows describes a single TCR beta chain. The antigen it binds to is not known. No much larger clone is present one base from it, and per-base qualities are unavailable. Preparation of the library involved the immunoSEQ multiplex PCR assay. As stored in TCRdb, this immuneACCESS dataset retains in-frame rearrangements with V and J assigned. A fraction of the clones does not appear; measured against another copy, unresolved V genes explain less than half of the discrepancy, and the remainder lacks a known reason. For this sample there are fewer than 85,000 clones; 80% to 95% appear just once. The ten largest clones add up to approximately 1.6% of the sample. These data come from a study of T cell changes during pregnancy in multiple sclerosis (dated by TCRdb to about 2019). Turning to the overall study: Changes in the T cell repertoire over the course of pregnancy were examined in this study in women with multiple sclerosis.

For CDR1 and CDR2, the germline V gene (reference sequence) lists PRHDT and FYEKMQ. The CDR3 spans 15 residues, from the cysteine through the phenylalanine. Of the read, only the CDR3 DNA is kept; its 45 bases are in frame from base 1. V trim: 5 bases; J trim: 5 bases; unmatched bases: 9. This chain joins TRBV13 to TRBJ2-5; TRBD1 lines up with 9 middle nucleotides. Sample: peripheral blood, taken in the first trimester of pregnancy. This receptor was identified in a female donor in good health, enrolled as a control in a pregnancy study. The encoded CDR3 is CASSLKTGGSETQYF. The nucleotides are TGTGCCAGCAGCCTAAAGACAGGGGGTTCGGAGACCCAGTACTTC. Outside the CDR3, residues come from the reference TRBV13 and TRBJ2-5 proteins, so the full variable domain is: AAGVIQSPRHLIKEKRETATLKCYPIPRHDTVYWYQQGPGQDPQFLISFYEKMQSDKGSIPDRFSAQQFSDYHSELNMSSLELGDSALYFCASSLKTGGSETQYFGPGTRLLVL.